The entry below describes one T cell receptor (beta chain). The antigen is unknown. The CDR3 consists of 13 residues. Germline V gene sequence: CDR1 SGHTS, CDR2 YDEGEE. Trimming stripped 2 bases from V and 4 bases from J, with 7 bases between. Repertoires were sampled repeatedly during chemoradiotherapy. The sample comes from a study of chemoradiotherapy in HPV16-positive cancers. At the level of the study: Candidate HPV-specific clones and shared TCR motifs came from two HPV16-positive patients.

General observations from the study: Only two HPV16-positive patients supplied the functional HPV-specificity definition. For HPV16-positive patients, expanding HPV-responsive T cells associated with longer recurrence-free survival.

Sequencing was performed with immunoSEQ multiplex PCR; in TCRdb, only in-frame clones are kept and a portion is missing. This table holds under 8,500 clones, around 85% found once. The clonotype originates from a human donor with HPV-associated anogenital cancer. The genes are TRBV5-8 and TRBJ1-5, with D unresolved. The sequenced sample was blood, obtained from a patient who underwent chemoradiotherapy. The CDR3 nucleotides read TGTGCCAGCAGCTTAGTGGAGAATCAGCCCCAGCATTTT. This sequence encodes CASSLVENQPQHF. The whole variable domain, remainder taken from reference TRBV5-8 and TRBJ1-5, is EAGVTQSPTHLIKTRGQQATLRCSPISGHTSVYWYQQALGLGLQFLLWYDEGEERNRGNFPPRFSGRQFPNYSSELNVNALELEDSALYLCASSLVENQPQHFGDGTRLSIL.